This record covers a single T cell receptor (beta chain). The junction had 11 bases not matched to a gene; V was cut back by 2 bases and J by 4 bases. CDR1 and CDR2 (germline): GTSNPN, SVGIG (reference sequence). The CDR3 consists of 17 residues. This sample stems from a study of blood T cell repertoires in COVID-19. At the level of the study: Specimens from acute and convalescent COVID-19 originated in the United States, Italy and Spain. Sample material is recorded as cDNA or gDNA derived from T cells, B-cell-depleted T cells, or PBMCs.

As originally analysed: Counts of nucleated cells, estimated from reference gene primer amplification, were obtained. TCRdb's table, derived via immunoSEQ multiplex PCR, lists solely in-frame clones and lacks some. The DNA gave D and trimming, while V, J and clone size come from that table. The sample comprises more than 10,000 clones, 88% of which are singletons, and 25% to 30% rests with the top ten. The chain uses TRBV30 and TRBJ1-2; 12 bases are shared with TRBD1. Sequencing was performed on peripheral blood. The TCR originated in a human donor in a cohort sampled during active COVID-19. Here the CDR3 DNA reads TGTGCCTGGAGTCTATCCGGGACAGGGGGCTGGGGCTATGGCTACACCTTC. Translating it yields CAWSLSGTGGWGYGYTF.